These 15 T cell receptor beta chains were sequenced from one sample in a study of T cell responses to AZD1222 COVID-19 vaccine. The protocol was immunoSEQ multiplex PCR, while the TCRdb copy is restricted to in-frame clones and leaves out a portion. The sample lists approximately 200,000 clones, 80% to 95% occurring once. Sequences were derived from peripheral blood, sampled 28 days after the second AZD1222 dose. These receptors originate from an adult who received the AZD1222 COVID-19 vaccine.

The chain recombines TRBV28 with TRBJ1-2; weak D call: TRBD1 (5 bases). The CDR3 is 13 amino acids. With 4 bases removed from V and 4 bases from J, the gap between germline ends came to 10 bases. Germline V gene lookup returns CDR1 MDHEN and CDR2 SYDVKM. The CDR3 DNA reads as TGTGCCAGCAGTTATCAGGGTTCCTATGGCTACACCTTC. As protein: CASSYQGSYGYTF.

The rearrangement uses TRBV7-9 and TRBJ2-5; no definite D call. This CDR3 spans 12 amino acids. The germline V gene encodes CDR1 SEHNR and CDR2 FQNEAQ (reference sequence). Trimming left V 5 bases short and J 3 bases short, with 7 bases between. The CDR3 DNA sequence: TGTGCCAGCAGCCTAGGGAAAGAGACCCAGTACTTC. This gives the protein CASSLGKETQYF. Complete variable domain (other parts from reference TRBV7-9 and TRBJ2-5): DTGVSQNPRHKITKRGQNVTFRCDPISEHNRLYWYRQTLGQGPEFLTYFQNEAQLEKSRLLSDRFSAERPKGSFSTLEIQRTEQGDSAMYLCASSLGKETQYFGPGTRLLVL.

The rearrangement uses TRBV7-8 and TRBJ1-5; D might be TRBD1 (5 bases). Between the trimmed V and J ends, which lost 9 bases and 8 bases, there was a span of 17 bases. The CDR3 contains 13 residues. Germline assignment: CDR1 SGHVS and CDR2 FQNEAQ. The CDR3 DNA reads TGTGCCAGGGGGTACAGGCGAGGTGAGCCCCAGCATTTT. Protein product: CARGYRRGEPQHF. The variable domain in full, with the rest retrieved from reference TRBV7-8 and TRBJ1-5, is GAGVSQSPRYKVAKRGQDVALRCDPISGHVSLFWYQQALGQGPEFLTYFQNEAQLDKSGLPSDRFFAERPEGSVSTLKIQRTQQEDSAVYLCARGYRRGEPQHFGDGTRLSIL.

V gene TRBV27 combines with J gene TRBJ1-2; possibly TRBD1 for D (5 bases). Per germline, CDR1 MNHEY and CDR2 SMNVEV (reference sequence). This CDR3 contains 16 residues. Trimming cost V 5 bases and J 2 bases, with 18 bases left between them. The chain's CDR3 is CASSPKGGGFNYGYTF. CDR3 DNA: TGTGCCAGCAGTCCTAAAGGTGGGGGATTCAACTATGGCTACACCTTC.

This chain links TRBV6-5 with TRBJ1-3; 7 nucleotides align to TRBD1. This CDR3 contains 15 residues. CDR1 MNHEY and CDR2 SVGAGI come from the germline V gene. V lost 11 bases, J lost 0 bases, and 10 bases stayed unmatched. The CDR3 nucleotides are TGTGCCGTTGCCAAGGGACAGTCCTCTGGAAACACCATATATTTT. Amino acid sequence: CAVAKGQSSGNTIYF.

The chain uses TRBV27 and TRBJ1-2; 8 nucleotides line up with TRBD1. The ends lost 3 bases at V and 7 bases at J; junction bases unmatched: 7. The length of the CDR3 is 14 residues. Germline CDR1 MNHEY, CDR2 SMNVEV (reference sequence). The CDR3 DNA reads TGTGCCAGCAGTTTGGCGGGACAGGTTCTTGGCTACACCTTC. Amino acid sequence: CASSLAGQVLGYTF.

In its sample, this clone was seen once. The rearrangement joins TRBV4-2 to TRBJ1-2, with 9 bases aligning to TRBD1. Per germline, CDR1 LGHNA and CDR2 YNFKEQ. J gave up 6 bases and V 5 bases, and 10 bases lay outside the gene matches. The CDR3 sequence is 15 residues long. CDR3: CASSVTDRGGDGYTF. DNA for the CDR3: TGTGCCAGCAGCGTCACGGACAGGGGCGGGGATGGCTACACCTTC.

This rearrangement joins TRBV2 to TRBJ1-6; TRBD1 might be the D (5 bases). The V gene lost 5 bases and the J gene lost 9 bases, with 14 bases spanning the gap. The CDR3 totals 14 residues. Germline lookup yields CDR1 SNHLY and CDR2 FYNNEI. Here the CDR3 reads CASSQTERISPLHF. CDR3 coding DNA: TGTGCCAGCAGTCAGACAGAGAGGATTTCACCCCTCCACTTT.

This chain links TRBV7-8 with TRBJ1-2; no clear D gene. Trimming stripped 5 bases from V and 5 bases from J, with 9 bases between. The CDR3 has 12 residues. The V gene's germline CDR1 is SGHVS and CDR2 FQNEAQ. CDR3 amino acids: CASSPKQYGYTF. Written as DNA, the CDR3 is TGTGCCAGCAGCCCTAAACAGTATGGCTACACCTTC. Full variable domain (rest looked up from reference TRBV7-8 and TRBJ1-2): GAGVSQSPRYKVAKRGQDVALRCDPISGHVSLFWYQQALGQGPEFLTYFQNEAQLDKSGLPSDRFFAERPEGSVSTLKIQRTQQEDSAVYLCASSPKQYGYTFGSGTRLTVV.

This clone was found a few times. This chain links TRBV4-1 with TRBJ1-1; D is unclear. V lost 5 bases to trimming and J lost 1 base, with 11 bases between them. Germline CDR1 reads MGHRA; CDR2 reads YSYEKL. The CDR3 extends over 14 amino acids. The CDR3 DNA is TGCGCCAGCAGCAGCGTCGATCGGAACACTGAAGCTTTCTTT. This encodes CASSSVDRNTEAFF.

This clone was recorded only once. As DNA, the CDR3 is TGTGCCAGCAGCCAACCTACAGGGGATGAGGAGACCCAGTACTTC. Protein: CASSQPTGDEETQYF. The gene calls are TRBV5-6 and TRBJ2-5, with TRBD1 matching 7 bases. With 4 bases clipped from V and 5 bases from J, the junction kept 11 bases outside the gene matches. Germline values: CDR1 SGHDT, CDR2 YYEEEE. The CDR3 has 15 amino acids. Based on the CDR3 plus reference TRBV5-6 and TRBJ2-5, the full variable domain is DAGVTQSPTHLIKTRGQQVTLRCSPKSGHDTVSWYQQALGQGPQFIFQYYEEEERQRGNFPDRFSGHQFPNYSSELNVNALLLGDSALYLCASSQPTGDEETQYFGPGTRLLVL.

The table lists this clone with a few counts. The DNA for the CDR3 is TGTGCCAGCAGCTTAGGTAGGGTTAGTGAGCAGTTCTTC. Its translation is CASSLGRVSEQFF. The rearrangement joins TRBV11-3 to TRBJ2-1; unclear D gene. V lost 1 base and J 9 bases, leaving 10 bases between the germline ends. The germline V gene encodes CDR1 SGHNT and CDR2 YENEEA. This CDR3 is built from 13 residues.

The V and J genes are TRBV11-2 and TRBJ1-2; D is unclear. Trimming cost V 0 bases and J 8 bases, with 13 bases left between them. Germline assignment: CDR1 SGHAT and CDR2 FQNNGV. There are 14 residues in the CDR3. The CDR3 DNA reads as TGTGCCAGCAGCTTAGATCTGGTGGTAAGCGGCTACACCTTC. It yields the protein CASSLDLVVSGYTF. The full variable domain, completed using reference TRBV11-2 and TRBJ1-2, is EAGVAQSPRYKIIEKRQSVAFWCNPISGHATLYWYQQILGQGPKLLIQFQNNGVVDDSQLPKDRFSAERLKGVDSTLKIQPAKLEDSAVYLCASSLDLVVSGYTFGSGTRLTVV.

CDR3 protein: CARENPSSYEQYF. The CDR3 DNA is TGCGCCAGAGAAAACCCAAGCTCCTACGAGCAGTACTTC. V usage is TRBV4-1 and J usage is TRBJ2-7; D uncertain. The germline V gene encodes CDR1 MGHRA and CDR2 YSYEKL. V was clipped by 9 bases and J by 0 bases, with 12 bases between them. This CDR3 contains 13 residues.

The chain is built from TRBV28 and TRBJ2-5, with 8 bases lining up with TRBD2. Per germline, CDR1 MDHEN and CDR2 SYDVKM. V shed 4 bases and J 5 bases; nucleotides not matched to a gene: 15. The CDR3 contains 17 residues. The CDR3 DNA follows: TGTGCCAGCAGTTCCCCGGGACTAGATATGAGCGGGGAGACCCAGTACTTC. Its translation is CASSSPGLDMSGETQYF.